The clone carrying this T cell receptor beta chain has a single count. This entry belongs to a study of cytomegalovirus exposure and HLA in healthy donors. Primers: 60 Vbeta forward and 13 Jbeta reverse. Clones were read by immunoSEQ multiplex PCR, and TCRdb kept only the in-frame ones, dropping some. The sample yields 70,000 to 100,000 clones, roughly 80% seen once. The CDR3 spans 18 residues. This TCR came from a man in his fifties or sixties in good health and CMV-seropositive. The rearrangement joins TRBV7-5 to TRBJ2-1; the table gives TRBD2 as D, unverified against the DNA. TRBV7-5 is a pseudogene. The sample was PBMCs. The CDR3 loop is CARSLPPLAGGSYNEQFF. In nucleotides, the CDR3 is TGTGCCAGAAGCTTACCTCCACTAGCGGGAGGGTCCTACAATGAGCAGTTCTTC.